This T cell receptor beta chain comes out of a study of somatic mutations in cytotoxic T cells in rheumatoid arthritis. Overall study context: Several of the V beta antibody-stained T-cell populations were flow-sorted at nearly 100% purity; V beta1+ cells were among them and were sequenced for TCRB.

Using immunoSEQ multiplex PCR, the repertoire was profiled, and TCRdb retains in-frame clones only, with some absent. This sample yields approximately 23,000 clones, of which roughly 74% are seen a single time; 11% belongs to the top ten. The CDR3 is 16 residues long. Germline V gives CDR1 SGHAT, CDR2 FQNNGV. With 2 bases clipped from V and 2 bases from J, the junction kept 7 bases outside the gene matches. The rearrangement links TRBV11-2 to TRBJ2-7, with 9 nucleotides matching TRBD2. Material: CD8+ T cells sorted from blood. This receptor was identified in an adult with rheumatoid arthritis. CDR3: CASSLLRASGTYEQYF. The CDR3 nucleotides read TGTGCCAGCAGCTTACTTAGGGCTAGCGGGACCTACGAGCAGTACTTC.